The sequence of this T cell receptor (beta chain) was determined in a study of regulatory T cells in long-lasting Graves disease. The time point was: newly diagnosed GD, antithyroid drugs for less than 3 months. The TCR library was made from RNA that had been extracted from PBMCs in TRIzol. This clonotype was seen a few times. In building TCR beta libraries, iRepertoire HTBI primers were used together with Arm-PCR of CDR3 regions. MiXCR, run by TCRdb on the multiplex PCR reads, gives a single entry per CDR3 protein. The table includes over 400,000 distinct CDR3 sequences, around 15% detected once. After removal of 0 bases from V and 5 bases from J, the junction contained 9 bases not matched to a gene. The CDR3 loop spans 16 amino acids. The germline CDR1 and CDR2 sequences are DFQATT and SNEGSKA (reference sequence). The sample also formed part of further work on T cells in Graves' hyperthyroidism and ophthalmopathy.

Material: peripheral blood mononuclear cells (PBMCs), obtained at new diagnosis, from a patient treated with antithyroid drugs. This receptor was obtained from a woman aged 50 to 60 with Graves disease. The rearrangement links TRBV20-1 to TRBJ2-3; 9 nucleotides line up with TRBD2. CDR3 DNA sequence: TGCAGTGCTAGAGATTTCGCCTTAGCGGGAGTAGATACGCAGTATTTT. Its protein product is CSARDFALAGVDTQYF.